The 31 T cell receptor beta chains given below trace back to one sample, sequenced in a study of blood T cell repertoires in COVID-19. Sequencing used immunoSEQ multiplex PCR; TCRdb keeps in-frame clones, though not all of them. The data show 200,000 to 300,000 clones, less than 90% seen once. The specimen was peripheral blood. The receptor source for this set is a man aged 25-45 years with active or convalescent COVID-19.

The chain joins TRBV4-2 to TRBJ2-7, with TRBD2 matching 13 bases. This CDR3 is built from 15 residues. Germline loops: CDR1 LGHNA, CDR2 YNFKEQ. Germline trimming cut 6 bases from V and 3 bases from J; bases unmatched to any gene: 5. CDR3 loop: CASSPGLAGNYEQYF. The CDR3, as DNA: TGTGCCAGCAGTCCGGGACTAGCGGGGAACTACGAGCAGTACTTC.

This sequence joins TRBV3-1 (or the pseudogene TRBV3-2) and TRBJ2-2; TRBD2 agrees at 10 bases. Per germline, CDR1 LGHDT and CDR2 YNNKEL (reference sequence). There are 18 residues in the CDR3. J gave up 5 bases and V 4 bases, and 13 bases lay outside the gene matches. CDR3 loop: CASSLPPGASGGTGELFF. CDR3 DNA sequence: TGTGCCAGCAGCCTCCCACCGGGGGCTAGCGGGGGAACCGGGGAGCTGTTTTTT.

The rearrangement joins TRBV7-3 to TRBJ2-7; no reliable D call. Germline V lookup: CDR1 SGHTA, CDR2 FQGTGA. CDR3 size: 11 residues. V lost 10 bases and J lost 3, with 10 bases in between. CDR3 region: CAIPPSYEQYF. Here the CDR3 DNA reads TGTGCCATTCCACCGAGCTACGAGCAGTACTTC.

The rearrangement uses TRBV4-2 and TRBJ2-1; the match to TRBD2 covers 11 bases. Trimming took 1 base from V and 2 from J; bases not matched to a gene: 4. This CDR3 is 17 amino acids long. Germline V gene lookup returns CDR1 LGHNA and CDR2 YNFKEQ. Here the CDR3 reads CASSQVVAGGAYNEQFF. CDR3 bases: TGTGCCAGCAGCCAAGTTGTAGCGGGGGGGGCCTACAATGAGCAGTTCTTC.

The chain employs TRBV27 and TRBJ2-6; 7 bases line up with TRBD1. Looked up from germline, CDR1 is MNHEY and CDR2 is SMNVEV (reference sequence). V lost 5 bases to trimming and J lost 3 bases; unmatched junction nucleotides: 7. The CDR3 extends over 16 amino acids. DNA of the CDR3: TGTGCCAGCAGTAACCCGGGACAGAGTGGGGCCAACGTCCTGACTTTC. Translated: CASSNPGQSGANVLTF. Looking up the rest from reference TRBV27 and TRBJ2-6 gives the full variable domain: EAQVTQNPRYLITVTGKKLTVTCSQNMNHEYMSWYRQDPGLGLRQIYYSMNVEVTDKGDVPEGYKVSRKEKRNFPLILESPSPNQTSLYFCASSNPGQSGANVLTFGAGSRLTVL.

The rearrangement uses TRBV4-3 and TRBJ1-1; D possibly corresponds to TRBD1 (5 bases). In germline, CDR1 is LGHNA, CDR2 YSLEER. Trimming stripped 0 bases from V and 7 bases from J, with 18 bases between. The CDR3 length is 16 residues. CDR3: CASSQDARGSQDEAFF. Written as DNA, the CDR3 is TGCGCCAGCAGCCAAGATGCAAGGGGCTCTCAGGATGAAGCTTTCTTT.

The V and J genes are TRBV29-1 and TRBJ1-1; D is possibly TRBD1 (5 bases). V was pared by 2 bases and J by 5 bases, with 12 bases between. CDR1 and CDR2 from the germline V gene are SQVTM and ANQGSEA. CDR3 length: 13 residues. The CDR3: CSVESSEGTEAFF. Written as DNA, the CDR3 is TGCAGCGTTGAAAGTTCGGAGGGGACTGAAGCTTTCTTT.

The chain joins TRBV10-1 to TRBJ1-6; D possibly corresponds to TRBD1 (6 bases). V was clipped by 2 bases and J by 10 bases, with 9 bases between them. This CDR3 has 13 amino acids. The germline V gene has CDR1 WNHNN and CDR2 SYGVQD (reference sequence). DNA of the CDR3: TGCGCCAGCAGTGAGAGGGGGGGGTCACCCCTCCACTTT. Its protein product is CASSERGGSPLHF.

V usage is TRBV6-5 and J usage is TRBJ1-6, with 8 bases matching TRBD1. V lost 5 bases, J lost 9 bases, and 9 bases stayed unmatched. This CDR3 region has 15 residues. CDR1 MNHEY and CDR2 SVGAGI come from the germline V gene. The CDR3 DNA sequence: TGTGCCAGCAGTCTAGCGACAGGGGTAGCTTCACCCCTCCACTTT. Its protein is CASSLATGVASPLHF.

The J gene is TRBJ2-1, the V gene TRBV9, with 13 bases aligning to TRBD2. The CDR3 consists of 21 residues. The V gene's germline CDR1 is SGDLS and CDR2 YYNGEE. V was clipped by 1 base and J by 0 bases; unmatched bases: 13. The CDR3 reads CASSVSVRTSGGPSSYNEQFF. In DNA form, the CDR3 reads TGTGCCAGCAGCGTATCCGTACGGACTAGCGGGGGCCCCAGCTCCTACAATGAGCAGTTCTTC. The variable domain in full, with the rest retrieved from reference TRBV9 and TRBJ2-1, is DSGVTQTPKHLITATGQRVTLRCSPRSGDLSVYWYQQSLDQGLQFLIQYYNGEERAKGNILERFSAQQFPDLHSELNLSSLELGDSALYFCASSVSVRTSGGPSSYNEQFFGPGTRLTVL.

This chain uses TRBV2 with TRBJ1-1, with D tentatively TRBD1 (5 bases). The CDR3 extends over 13 amino acids. Trimming stripped 4 bases from V and 11 bases from J, with 17 bases between. Germline V gene data show CDR1 as SNHLY and CDR2 as FYNNEI. CDR3 coding DNA: TGTGCCAGCAGTGGCAGTGGAGGGACGGTCGCTTTCTTT. Residues: CASSGSGGTVAFF.

The chain carries TRBV19 and TRBJ2-7; D is possibly TRBD2 (5 bases). Trimming took off 3 bases at V and 4 bases at J, with 13 bases between the two ends. The CDR3 is 14 residues long. CDR1 is LNHDA, CDR2 SQIVND, per germline (reference sequence). CDR3 DNA sequence: TGTGCCAGTAGTATCTCCCCGACGGGGTACGAGCAGTACTTC. It yields the protein CASSISPTGYEQYF.

The chain has TRBV2 and TRBJ1-3; 9 positions agree with TRBD1. Trimming removed 4 bases from V and 3 bases from J; junction bases left unmatched: 7. Per the germline V gene, CDR1 is SNHLY and CDR2 is FYNNEI. The CDR3 runs 16 residues. The CDR3 protein is CASSGGQGWSGNTIYF. The CDR3 bases are TGTGCCAGCAGTGGTGGACAGGGGTGGAGTGGAAACACCATATATTTT. The full variable domain, with the rest looked up from reference TRBV2 and TRBJ1-3, is EPEVTQTPSHQVTQMGQEVILRCVPISNHLYFYWYRQILGQKVEFLVSFYNNEISEKSEIFDDQFSVERPDGSNFTLKIRSTKLEDSAMYFCASSGGQGWSGNTIYFGEGSWLTVV.

This sequence joins TRBV6-2 or TRBV6-3 and TRBJ1-2, with D unresolved. Germline V gives CDR1 MNHEY, CDR2 SVGEGT. The CDR3 runs to 17 residues. Trimming left V 5 bases short and J 0 bases short, with 19 bases between. The CDR3: CASSLTGVPYPNYGYTF. CDR3 DNA: TGTGCCAGCAGTCTCACCGGGGTTCCTTATCCTAACTATGGCTACACCTTC.

V usage is TRBV6-5 and J usage is TRBJ2-5; 7 nucleotides agree with TRBD2. V was clipped by 7 bases and J by 5 bases; unmatched bases: 13. The CDR3 totals 15 residues. Germline CDR1 reads MNHEY; CDR2 reads SVGAGI. DNA for the CDR3: TGTGCCAGCAAACTAGAGGGACTATCAGGCGAGACCCAGTACTTC. This encodes CASKLEGLSGETQYF.

The chain has TRBV5-1 and TRBJ1-1; D perhaps matches TRBD1 (5 bases). V was pared by 3 bases and J by 4 bases, with 16 bases between. This CDR3 is built from 15 residues. The germline V gene has CDR1 SGHRS and CDR2 YFSETQ. For the CDR3, the DNA is TGCGCCAGCAGCTATACCGACAGCTTGGCCACTGAAGCTTTCTTT. Translated: CASSYTDSLATEAFF. Supplemented by reference TRBV5-1 and TRBJ1-1, the full variable domain reads KAGVTQTPRYLIKTRGQQVTLSCSPISGHRSVSWYQQTPGQGLQFLFEYFSETQRNKGNFPGRFSGRQFSNSRSEMNVSTLELGDSALYLCASSYTDSLATEAFFGQGTRLTVV.

The rearrangement links TRBV5-6 to TRBJ2-1; the D gene is possibly TRBD2 (7 bases). The CDR3 spans 19 residues. The V and J ends lost 3 bases and 6 bases respectively, with 28 bases between them. Germline V gives CDR1 SGHDT, CDR2 YYEEEE. In DNA form, the CDR3 reads TGTGCCAGCAGCTCAAGGATGTTTTTGCGGGGGCCCCCCGGCAATGAGCAGTTCTTC. Translated: CASSSRMFLRGPPGNEQFF.

The J gene is TRBJ2-5, the V gene TRBV5-1, with 7 nucleotides matching TRBD1. Per the germline V gene, CDR1 is SGHRS and CDR2 is YFSETQ. Losses at the gene ends were 4 bases for V and 2 bases for J; bases not matched to a gene: 2. CDR3 length equals 13 residues. CDR3: CASSPGQQETQYF. In DNA, the CDR3 is TGCGCCAGCAGCCCGGGACAGCAAGAGACCCAGTACTTC.

This sequence joins TRBV18 and TRBJ2-1, with 14 bases identical to TRBD2. V shed 3 bases, J shed 8 bases, and the junction held 3 bases outside the gene matches. Germline CDR1 and CDR2: KGHSH and LQKENI. The CDR3 covers 15 residues. CDR3 sequence reads: CASSPTSGGAHEQFF. In nucleotides, the CDR3 is TGTGCCAGCTCACCGACTAGCGGGGGGGCCCATGAGCAGTTCTTC.

V is TRBV30 and J is TRBJ1-6; tentatively, D is TRBD1 (6 bases). This CDR3 spans 14 amino acids. Germline V CDR1 and CDR2: GTSNPN, SVGIG (reference sequence). The V end lost 3 bases, the J end lost 9 bases, and 15 bases lay between the germline ends. The CDR3 sequence is CAWRQGQGGSPLHF. In DNA form, the CDR3 reads TGTGCCTGGAGGCAGGGGCAGGGCGGTTCACCCCTCCACTTT. The full variable domain, its missing parts supplied by reference TRBV30 and TRBJ1-6, is SQTIHQWPATLVQPVGSPLSLECTVEGTSNPNLYWYRQAAGRGLQLLFYSVGIGQISSEVPQNLSASRPQDRQFILSSKKLLLSDSGFYLCAWRQGQGGSPLHFGNGTRLTVT.

The J gene is TRBJ2-1, the V gene TRBV10-2, with D maybe TRBD1 (6 bases). The CDR3 extends over 14 amino acids. Germline V gene sequence: CDR1 WSHSY, CDR2 SAAADI. Trimming took 5 bases from V and 1 from J, leaving 9 bases between them. CDR3 bases: TGCGCCAGCAGTTCAGGGGTTTCCTACAATGAGCAGTTCTTC. This codes for CASSSGVSYNEQFF.

The V call is TRBV5-1, the J call TRBJ1-2; D is possibly TRBD1 (5 bases). The CDR3 contains 15 residues. Trimming took off 3 bases at V and 6 bases at J, with 18 bases between the two ends. Germline V gives CDR1 SGHRS, CDR2 YFSETQ. The DNA for the CDR3 is TGCGCCAGCAGCTATCCCCAACGGGGAGGGGATGGCTACACCTTC. Translation: CASSYPQRGGDGYTF.

V is TRBV5-1 and J is TRBJ2-1, with 7 positions matching TRBD2. Germline-derived CDR1 and CDR2 are SGHRS and YFSETQ. The ends lost 4 bases at V and 0 bases at J; junction bases unmatched: 4. The CDR3 covers 15 residues. The DNA of the CDR3 is TGCGCCAGCAGCGATCGGGGGGACTCCTACAATGAGCAGTTCTTC. Encoded protein: CASSDRGDSYNEQFF.

The J gene is TRBJ2-7, the V gene TRBV29-1; D remains unclear. CDR1 is SQVTM and CDR2 is ANQGSEA in the germline V gene. CDR3 length: 11 residues. With 3 bases removed from V and 5 bases from J, the gap between germline ends came to 8 bases. The CDR3 DNA sequence: TGCAGCGTTGATCTGGCCCACGAGCAGTACTTC. Its protein is CSVDLAHEQYF.

This rearrangement joins TRBV4-3 to TRBJ1-2; no definite D call. Germline assignment: CDR1 LGHNA and CDR2 YSLEER. The length of the CDR3 is 14 residues. V was trimmed by 0 bases and J by 4 bases, leaving 9 bases between them. CDR3 sequence (DNA): TGCGCCAGCAGCCAAGACCGCAGTGGCTATGGCTACACCTTC. Protein: CASSQDRSGYGYTF.

V usage is TRBV5-5 and J usage is TRBJ1-5; D is perhaps TRBD1 (5 bases). The ends were cut back, 2 bases at V and 4 bases at J, with 10 bases in the middle. The CDR3 totals 14 residues. Germline V lookup: CDR1 SGHKS, CDR2 YYEKEE (reference sequence). The CDR3 DNA reads as TGTGCCAGCAGCTTCGACAGCGCGAATCAGCCCCAGCATTTT. Translated, it gives CASSFDSANQPQHF.

Note on this clone: One end of the junction is discordant with germline, which a read error may explain. This chain connects TRBV20-1 to TRBJ2-4, with 9 bases lining up with TRBD1. This CDR3 contains 11 residues. Germline CDR1 DFQATT, CDR2 SNEGSKA (reference sequence). The CDR3 DNA sequence: TGCAGTGCTAGGGGACAGGGATTTGGGATTTTC. It specifies CSARGQGFGIF.

V is TRBV5-6 and J is TRBJ1-4, with 8 bases identical to TRBD1. Germline CDR1 reads SGHDT; CDR2 reads YYEEEE. Trimming took 4 bases from V and 3 from J; bases not matched to a gene: 14. The CDR3 runs to 18 residues. The CDR3 sequence: CASSEFAAGGLANEKLFF. CDR3 sequence (DNA): TGTGCCAGCAGCGAGTTTGCGGCAGGGGGCTTGGCTAATGAAAAACTGTTTTTT.

V gene TRBV3-1 (or the pseudogene TRBV3-2) combines with J gene TRBJ1-3; D unclear. Germline CDR1 is LGHDT and CDR2 is YNNKEL (reference sequence). V lost 4 bases to trimming and J lost 11 bases, with 15 bases between them. The CDR3 contains 13 residues. The CDR3 region has the DNA TGTGCCAGCAGCCCGGGAGGCCTGGTTTCCATATATTTT. This gives the protein CASSPGGLVSIYF.

This clone was seen a single time. The chain carries TRBV5-6 and TRBJ1-6; 9 bases are shared with TRBD1. V lost 3 bases and J lost 4; bases outside the gene matches: 5. In germline, CDR1 is SGHDT, CDR2 YYEEEE. The CDR3 is 16 amino acids. The CDR3 here is CASSWGTGTYNSPLHF. The CDR3 bases are TGTGCCAGCAGCTGGGGGACAGGGACTTATAATTCACCCCTCCACTTT. Complete variable domain (other parts from reference TRBV5-6 and TRBJ1-6): DAGVTQSPTHLIKTRGQQVTLRCSPKSGHDTVSWYQQALGQGPQFIFQYYEEEERQRGNFPDRFSGHQFPNYSSELNVNALLLGDSALYLCASSWGTGTYNSPLHFGNGTRLTVT.

The rearrangement uses TRBV9 and TRBJ2-1; possible D gene TRBD2, 6 bases. Trimming took off 4 bases at V and 7 bases at J, with 21 bases between the two ends. The CDR3 has 16 amino acids. CDR1 SGDLS and CDR2 YYNGEE come from the germline V gene. As DNA, the CDR3 is TGTGCCAGCAGCCCCGCTTGGGGGGACTTCGGGAATGAGCAGTTCTTC. Protein product: CASSPAWGDFGNEQFF.